Listed below are T cell receptor beta chains from one sample, sequenced in a study of response to subunit inactivated influenza vaccine. Each CDR3 protein gets one entry after TCRdb re-called the RT-PCR reads with MiXCR. The sample holds fewer than 250,000 distinct CDR3 sequences, approximately 15% seen once. Here the sequenced sample was CD8+ T cells sorted from PBMCs, taken 4 to 6 days after vaccination. These receptors came from a man in his forties or fifties who received an inactivated influenza vaccine. Each CDR3 is given with its conserved first and last residue. A D gene is named only where the DNA matches it firmly. The size field is filled for only some rows; it gives once, few, many or a size class.

TGTGCCAGCAGCCAAGTCCTGCTAGGAGATACGCAGTATTTT	CASSQVLLGDTQYF	TRBJ2-3	NA	NA	14	TRBV14
TGTGCCAGCAGTTACAACAGCAATAGCAATCAGCCCCAGCATTTT	CASSYNSNSNQPQHF	TRBJ1-5	few	NA	15	TRBV6-5
TGTGCCAGCAGCTTAGGCCTAGCGGGGGCCGGGAACATTCAGTACTTC	CASSLGLAGAGNIQYF	TRBJ2-4	few	TRBD2	16	TRBV11-2
TGTGCCAGCAGCGTGGGACTAGCGGAGTCCTACGAGCAGTACTTC	CASSVGLAESYEQYF	TRBJ2-7	few	TRBD2	15	TRBV11-2
TGTGCCAGCAGCGTACTAACTAGCGAGGTGGAGGAGTTCTTC	CASSVLTSEVEEFF	TRBJ2-1	many	TRBD2	14	TRBV7-8
TGTGCCAGCAGCTTAATGCAGGGGGTTTTAGAGACCCAGTACTTC	CASSLMQGVLETQYF	TRBJ2-5	NA	TRBD1	15	TRBV11-2
TGCAGTGCTTACCGGGACTATGGCTACACCTTC	CSAYRDYGYTF	TRBJ1-2	NA	NA	11	TRBV20-1
TGTGCCAGTAGTATAGTCGGGGACTCCAGATCCTACGAGCAGTACTTC	CASSIVGDSRSYEQYF	TRBJ2-7	many	NA	16	TRBV19
TGTGCCAGCAACCTGGGACTAGCGGGGGAGAGGGAGACCCAGTACTTC	CASNLGLAGERETQYF	TRBJ2-5	NA	TRBD2	16	TRBV7-6
TGCGCCAGCAGCCAAGTGGCGGGAGAGGTCCACGAGCAGTACTTC	CASSQVAGEVHEQYF	TRBJ2-7	many	TRBD2	15	TRBV4-1
TGTGCCAGCAGCTCCGGACTAACGGGGGTGGAGACCCAGTACTTC	CASSSGLTGVETQYF	TRBJ2-5	NA	NA	15	TRBV7-9
TGTGCCAGCAGCTTACCCCCCTCACAGGGGGCGAAGCAAGAGACCCAGTACTTC	CASSLPPSQGAKQETQYF	TRBJ2-5	NA	TRBD1	18	TRBV11-1
TGTGCCCGCAGTCCTAAACCTGAGGGGGCGCGCTACACCGGGGAGCTGTTTTTT	CARSPKPEGARYTGELFF	TRBJ2-2	NA	TRBD1	18	TRBV6-1
TGTGCCAGCACCGACCGGGCAGGGTCCTATGGCTACACCTTC	CASTDRAGSYGYTF	TRBJ1-2	many	NA	14	TRBV6-5
TGTGCCAGCAGCGTTAGCGGGAGGGCCCACGAGCAGTACTTC	CASSVSGRAHEQYF	TRBJ2-7	many	TRBD2	14	TRBV9
TGTGCCACCAGCACCAAACGGACAGGTACTGAAGCTTTCTTT	CATSTKRTGTEAFF	TRBJ1-1	few	TRBD1	14	TRBV15
TGTGCCACCAGTAAACCCGGGACAGGGAATGAGCAGTTCTTC	CATSKPGTGNEQFF	TRBJ2-1	NA	TRBD1	14	TRBV24-1
TGCAGCGTTGACAGTGCGACCGCTCACAATGAGCAGTTCTTC	CSVDSATAHNEQFF	TRBJ2-1	few	NA	14	TRBV29-1
TGTGCCAGCAGTGAAGCCCGGGGGAATACTGAAGCTTTCTTT	CASSEARGNTEAFF	TRBJ1-1	NA	NA	14	TRBV6-1
TGTGCCAGCAGTTACTCCGCCAGAGCTAGCTCCTACAATGAGCAGTTCTTC	CASSYSARASSYNEQFF	TRBJ2-1	NA	NA	17	TRBV6-2/TRBV6-3
TGCAGCGCCCGAACAGGGCCCGACACAGATACGCAGTATTTT	CSARTGPDTDTQYF	TRBJ2-3	few	NA	14	TRBV29-1
TGTGCCAGCAGAAGAGGCTCCAGCCAAGAGACCCAGTACTTC	CASRRGSSQETQYF	TRBJ2-5	few	NA	14	TRBV5-6
TGTGCCAGCAGCCAAGGGCGGGGAGGGTACGAGCAGTACTTC	CASSQGRGGYEQYF	TRBJ2-7	NA	TRBD2	14	TRBV4-2
TGTGCCAGCAGTACCAGGGTGGGGTGGGAGACCCAGTACTTC	CASSTRVGWETQYF	TRBJ2-5	few	NA	14	TRBV12-3/TRBV12-4
TGTGCCAGCAGTTTTCGTGGGGGGAGGTACAATGAGCAGTTCTTC	CASSFRGGRYNEQFF	TRBJ2-1	few	NA	15	TRBV28